These 14 T cell receptor beta chains came from one sample sequenced in a study of T cell responses to AZD1222 COVID-19 vaccine. Sequencing used immunoSEQ multiplex PCR; TCRdb keeps in-frame clones, though not all of them. This sample has about 85,000 clones, with around 90% found just once. The sample consisted of peripheral blood, taken on day 0 of AZD1222 vaccination. These receptor sequences come from an adult in good health.

J is TRBJ1-2 and V is TRBV5-5; perhaps TRBD1 as D (5 bases). CDR1 SGHKS and CDR2 YYEKEE come from the germline V gene (reference sequence). Trimming took 1 base from V and 0 from J, leaving 10 bases between them. The CDR3 is 15 amino acids. DNA for the CDR3: TGTGCCAGCAGCTTGACAGGACACACTAACTATGGCTACACCTTC. This codes for CASSLTGHTNYGYTF.

The rearrangement joins TRBV11-1 to TRBJ2-7; tentatively, D is TRBD2 (6 bases). In germline, CDR1 is SGHAT, CDR2 FQDESV (reference sequence). This CDR3 contains 14 residues. Trimming left V 4 bases short and J 0 bases short, with 10 bases between. DNA of the CDR3: TGTGCCAGCAGCTCGGGGAGGAACTCCTACGAGCAGTACTTC. It specifies CASSSGRNSYEQYF.

The chain employs TRBV29-1 and TRBJ2-3; D assignment may be TRBD1 or TRBD2 (5 bases each). Germline values: CDR1 SQVTM, CDR2 ANQGSEA. The V end was cut by 3 bases, the J end by 1 base, with 8 bases between. The CDR3 is 13 residues long. This CDR3 is CSVDEGRTDTQYF. CDR3 bases: TGCAGCGTTGATGAGGGACGCACAGATACGCAGTATTTT.

The chain has TRBV19 and TRBJ2-2; D not certain. Germline V gene lookup returns CDR1 LNHDA and CDR2 SQIVND (reference sequence). V was trimmed by 3 bases and J by 5 bases, leaving 10 bases between them. This CDR3 contains 14 residues. The CDR3 coding sequence is TGTGCCAGTAGTATTCGGGCAGAAACCGGGGAGCTGTTTTTT. This encodes CASSIRAETGELFF.

This clone was seen once. This chain uses TRBV4-1 with TRBJ2-1; TRBD1 matches at 9 bases. Germline values: CDR1 MGHRA, CDR2 YSYEKL. This CDR3 contains 16 residues. With V trimmed by 3 bases and J by 7 bases, 10 bases remained unmatched. CDR3 loop: CASSQTGTGYENEQFF. The CDR3 DNA is TGCGCCAGCAGCCAGACCGGGACAGGGTACGAGAATGAGCAGTTCTTC.

This chain joins TRBV28 and TRBJ1-4, with unresolved D. Trimming stripped 3 bases from V and 2 bases from J, with 10 bases between. The CDR3 length is 15 residues. Germline CDR1 MDHEN, CDR2 SYDVKM. This chain's CDR3 is CASSFLTGTNEKLFF. The DNA for the CDR3 is TGTGCCAGCAGTTTCCTAACCGGGACTAATGAAAAACTGTTTTTT.

This sequence joins TRBV10-3 and TRBJ1-1; D perhaps matches TRBD1 (6 bases). Germline V gene sequence: CDR1 ENHRY, CDR2 SYGVKD. Trimming removed 6 bases from V and 1 base from J, with 24 bases in between. The CDR3 has 18 residues. The CDR3 bases are TGTGCCATCAGGGATACCGGGACACTCTTGGAGGGGAACACTGAAGCTTTCTTT. It translates to CAIRDTGTLLEGNTEAFF.

This chain connects TRBV5-8 to TRBJ2-7; 8 bases are shared with TRBD1. V was pared by 4 bases and J by 5 bases, with 23 bases of the junction left unmatched. Per the germline V gene, CDR1 is SGHTS and CDR2 is YDEGEE. The CDR3 totals 19 residues. In nucleotides, the CDR3 is TGTGCCAGCAGCCCACCCGGGTGGTACCGCGACAGGGGAGGCCACGAGCAGTACTTC. This sequence encodes CASSPPGWYRDRGGHEQYF. Full variable domain (missing parts from reference TRBV5-8 and TRBJ2-7): EAGVTQSPTHLIKTRGQQATLRCSPISGHTSVYWYQQALGLGLQFLLWYDEGEERNRGNFPPRFSGRQFPNYSSELNVNALELEDSALYLCASSPPGWYRDRGGHEQYFGPGTRLTVT.

V gene TRBV5-6 combines with J gene TRBJ2-7; TRBD2 aligns across 7 bases. Germline trimming cut 1 base from V and 4 bases from J; bases unmatched to any gene: 8. Germline V gene sequence: CDR1 SGHDT, CDR2 YYEEEE. The CDR3 is 15 amino acids. The CDR3 here is CASSLRLAPLYEQYF. CDR3 nucleotide sequence: TGTGCCAGCAGCTTGAGACTAGCCCCCCTATACGAGCAGTACTTC. Using reference TRBV5-6 and TRBJ2-7 for the parts outside the CDR3, the full variable domain is DAGVTQSPTHLIKTRGQQVTLRCSPKSGHDTVSWYQQALGQGPQFIFQYYEEEERQRGNFPDRFSGHQFPNYSSELNVNALLLGDSALYLCASSLRLAPLYEQYFGPGTRLTVT.

This clone appeared a few times. The chain is built from TRBV5-6 and TRBJ2-1; no reliable D call. Deletions cut 4 bases from V and 8 bases from J, with 7 bases between. The CDR3 is 11 amino acids. Germline CDR1 and CDR2: SGHDT and YYEEEE. The CDR3 here is CASSNIDEQFF. CDR3 in DNA: TGTGCCAGCAGCAACATCGATGAGCAGTTCTTC.

The rearrangement uses TRBV7-9 and TRBJ2-1; D is unresolved. CDR1 and CDR2 from the germline V gene are SEHNR and FQNEAQ (reference sequence). The ends were cut back, 4 bases at V and 9 bases at J, with 13 bases in the middle. The CDR3 has 13 amino acids. CDR3 protein: CASSSRTVGEQFF. As DNA, the CDR3 is TGTGCCAGCAGCTCACGGACCGTAGGTGAGCAGTTCTTC.

This chain connects TRBV4-2 to TRBJ2-1; 9 bases agree with TRBD2. CDR1 and CDR2 (germline): LGHNA, YNFKEQ. V was clipped by 4 bases and J by 2 bases; unmatched bases: 6. CDR3 length: 16 residues. CDR3 sequence reads: CASSPPGLATYNEQFF. CDR3 sequence (DNA): TGTGCCAGCAGCCCTCCGGGACTAGCCACCTACAATGAGCAGTTCTTC.

The rearrangement links TRBV9 to TRBJ2-4, with 8 bases matching TRBD2. V shed 1 base, J shed 7 bases, and the junction held 4 bases outside the gene matches. CDR1 is SGDLS, CDR2 YYNGEE, per germline. There are 14 residues in the CDR3. The chain's CDR3 is CASSVTAGENIQYF. CDR3 nucleotide sequence: TGTGCCAGCAGCGTAACAGCGGGAGAGAACATTCAGTACTTC.

A single count supports this clone. The CDR3 loop is CASSGSSGLTGELFF. The DNA of the CDR3 is TGTGCCAGCAGCGGCTCTTCGGGCCTGACCGGGGAGCTGTTTTTT. The chain joins TRBV9 to TRBJ2-2; D is uncertain. This CDR3 contains 15 residues. With 3 bases removed from V and 5 bases from J, the gap between germline ends came to 14 bases. Germline V CDR1 and CDR2: SGDLS, YYNGEE.